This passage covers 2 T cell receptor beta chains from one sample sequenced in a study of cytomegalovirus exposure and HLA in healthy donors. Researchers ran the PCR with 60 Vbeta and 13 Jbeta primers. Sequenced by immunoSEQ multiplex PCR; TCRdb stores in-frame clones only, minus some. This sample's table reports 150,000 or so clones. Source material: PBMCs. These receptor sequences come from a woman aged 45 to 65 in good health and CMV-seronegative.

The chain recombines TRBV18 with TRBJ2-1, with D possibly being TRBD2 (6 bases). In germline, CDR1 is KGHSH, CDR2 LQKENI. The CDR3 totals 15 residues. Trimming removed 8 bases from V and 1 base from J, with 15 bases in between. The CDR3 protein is CASRSGTESYNEQFF. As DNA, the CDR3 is TGTGCCAGCCGGTCCGGGACTGAATCCTACAATGAGCAGTTCTTC.

Written as DNA, the CDR3 is TGTGCCAGCAGCTTCGGACTAGCGGGGGGCCGTAATGAGCAGTTCTTC. This sequence encodes CASSFGLAGGRNEQFF. The rearrangement links TRBV7-8 to TRBJ2-1; 14 nucleotides line up with TRBD2. CDR1 SGHVS and CDR2 FQNEAQ come from the germline V gene. The CDR3 runs 16 residues. J lost 7 bases, V lost 3 bases, and 5 bases had no gene match.